These 15 T cell receptor beta chains originate from one sample sequenced in a study of molecular identifiers for immune sequencing clone quantification. TCRdb recomputed calls from the PCR reads with MiXCR, one row per CDR3 protein. This table has over 600,000 distinct CDR3 sequences, roughly 21% appearing once. Sequenced: naive CD8+ T cells from blood, with Jurkat cell RNA spiked in. Subset described: FACS-sorted CD8+CD4-CCR7+CD45RA+ naive T cells. Receptors originate from a human donor in good health. Some libraries in this study had Jurkat cell RNA spiked in.

This sequence joins TRBV28 and TRBJ2-1; tentatively, D is TRBD2 (5 bases). Between the trimmed V and J ends, which lost 2 bases and 5 bases, there was a span of 13 bases. This CDR3 has 15 residues. The germline CDR1 and CDR2 sequences are MDHEN and SYDVKM. Written as DNA, the CDR3 is TGTGCCAGCAGTTTAGTGAGGGTCGGGGACAATGAGCAGTTCTTC. It codes for CASSLVRVGDNEQFF.

The rearrangement links TRBV12-3 or TRBV12-4 to TRBJ2-1, with 9 bases aligning to TRBD2. J was trimmed by 0 bases and V by 5 bases; bases with no gene match: 5. The CDR3 consists of 16 residues. The CDR3 region is CASSPLAGNSYNEQFF. DNA of the CDR3: TGTGCCAGCAGTCCGCTAGCGGGAAACTCCTACAATGAGCAGTTCTTC.

The table lists this clonotype with many counts. The V gene is TRBV18, the J gene TRBJ2-7, with TRBD2 identical over 7 bases. Trimming at V came to 3 bases and at J to 0 bases, leaving 5 bases not matched to a gene. The CDR3 sequence is 15 residues long. CDR1 is KGHSH and CDR2 is LQKENI in the germline V gene. In nucleotides, the CDR3 is TGTGCCAGCTCACCTGGGCGGGGGTTCTCCTACGAGCAGTACTTC. This sequence encodes CASSPGRGFSYEQYF. Full variable domain (remainder filled in from reference TRBV18 and TRBJ2-7): NAGVMQNPRHLVRRRGQEARLRCSPMKGHSHVYWYRQLPEEGLKFMVYLQKENIIDESGMPKERFSAEFPKEGPSILRIQQVVRGDSAAYFCASSPGRGFSYEQYFGPGTRLTVT.

In its sample, this clonotype was seen many times. CDR3 loop: CASSQELRGHYEQYF. Written as DNA, the CDR3 is TGCGCCAGCAGCCAAGAGTTGCGGGGGCACTACGAGCAGTACTTC. This chain uses TRBV4-1 with TRBJ2-7, with D perhaps matching TRBD2 (7 bases). Germline CDR1 is MGHRA and CDR2 is YSYEKL. V was trimmed by 0 bases and J by 3 bases, leaving 12 bases between them. The CDR3 covers 15 residues.

About this clonotype: A read error may explain this, as a much larger clone is one base away. This rearrangement joins TRBV7-9 to TRBJ1-1, with D maybe TRBD1 (6 bases). Germline V gene sequence: CDR1 SEHNR, CDR2 FQNEAQ (reference sequence). The CDR3 totals 15 residues. The CDR3 is CASSSSSRGDTEASF. CDR3 bases: TGTGCCAGCAGCTCCTCTTCACGGGGGGACACTGAAGCTTCCTTT.

The table lists this clonotype with a few counts. The V and J genes are TRBV14 and TRBJ2-7, with D possibly TRBD1 on 5 matching bases. The CDR3 is 15 residues long. Trimming took 3 bases from V and 5 from J, leaving 17 bases between them. Germline V gives CDR1 SGHDN, CDR2 FVKESK. This CDR3 reads CASSHYPDGANEQYF. The CDR3 nucleotides read TGTGCCAGCAGCCATTACCCTGATGGGGCGAACGAGCAGTACTTC. Drawing the rest from reference TRBV14 and TRBJ2-7, the complete variable domain is EAGVTQFPSHSVIEKGQTVTLRCDPISGHDNLYWYRRVMGKEIKFLLHFVKESKQDESGMPNNRFLAERTGGTYSTLKVQPAELEDSGVYFCASSHYPDGANEQYFGPGTRLTVT.

Many counts were recorded for this clonotype. The chain combines TRBV5-1 with TRBJ2-7, with D possibly being TRBD2 (5 bases). The germline V and J ends were trimmed by 4 bases and 7 bases, with 12 bases remaining between them. CDR3 length: 12 amino acids. Germline loops: CDR1 SGHRS, CDR2 YFSETQ. The CDR3 DNA sequence: TGCGCCAGCAGCCAATCCCCGGGGGAGCAGTACTTC. This gives the protein CASSQSPGEQYF.

This chain links TRBV6-2 or TRBV6-3 with TRBJ2-1; D not resolved. The CDR3 runs 12 residues. The germline V and J ends were trimmed by 8 bases and 10 bases, with 15 bases remaining between them. Germline V gives CDR1 MNHEY, CDR2 SVGEGT. Here the CDR3 reads CASCTPMREQFF. In DNA form, the CDR3 reads TGTGCCAGCTGTACCCCGATGAGAGAGCAGTTCTTC.

This clonotype was counted ten times or more. The chain couples TRBV7-9 to TRBJ2-2; no clear D gene. CDR1 and CDR2 (germline): SEHNR, FQNEAQ (reference sequence). V was pared by 6 bases and J by 0 bases, with 11 bases between. There are 15 residues in the CDR3. The CDR3 sequence is CASSTAEANTGELFF. CDR3 nucleotide sequence: TGTGCCAGCAGTACGGCGGAAGCGAACACCGGGGAGCTGTTTTTT.

This clonotype was seen at least ten times. The genes are TRBV12-3 or TRBV12-4 and TRBJ1-2, with D possibly being TRBD1 (6 bases). There are 16 residues in the CDR3. Trimming cost V 1 base and J 8 bases, with 20 bases left between them. CDR3 protein: CASSLEGHTKAGGYTF. CDR3 nucleotide sequence: TGTGCCAGCAGTTTAGAGGGACATACTAAAGCGGGAGGCTACACCTTC.

The chain recombines TRBV6-6 with TRBJ2-3, with 9 nucleotides matching TRBD2. V lost 4 bases to trimming and J lost 4 bases; unmatched junction nucleotides: 6. Germline CDR1 reads MNHNY; CDR2 reads SVGAGI (reference sequence). This CDR3 region has 15 residues. Here the CDR3 DNA reads TGTGCCAGCAGTTTGACTAGCGGAAACGCAGATACGCAGTATTTT. It codes for CASSLTSGNADTQYF.

This chain links TRBV20-1 with TRBJ2-3; 7 nucleotides match TRBD1. The germline CDR1 and CDR2 sequences are DFQATT and SNEGSKA (reference sequence). This CDR3 is 17 amino acids long. V shed 0 bases and J 2 bases; nucleotides not matched to a gene: 11. In DNA form, the CDR3 reads TGCAGTGCTAGAGATCGGGACAGCAGTTCTATCACAGATACGCAGTATTTT. Translating gives CSARDRDSSSITDTQYF.

This clonotype was counted between two and nine times. This sequence joins TRBV7-2 and TRBJ2-5, with unresolved D. The CDR3 covers 14 residues. CDR1 and CDR2 from the germline V gene are SGHTA and FQGNSA. With 3 bases removed from V and 2 bases from J, the gap between germline ends came to 10 bases. CDR3 in amino acids: CASSFPELQETQYF. In DNA form, the CDR3 reads TGTGCCAGCAGCTTCCCAGAACTACAAGAGACCCAGTACTTC.

This clonotype was seen repeatedly, ten times or more. This chain joins TRBV27 and TRBJ2-1, with D possibly TRBD1 on 6 matching bases. Germline loops: CDR1 MNHEY, CDR2 SMNVEV (reference sequence). The CDR3 is 14 residues long. Trimming cost V 6 bases and J 8 bases, with 17 bases left between them. CDR3 coding DNA: TGTGCCAGCAGCTCAGGCCAGGGGCTTTATGAGCAGTTCTTC. Translated: CASSSGQGLYEQFF.

This clonotype was recorded many times. Here the CDR3 DNA reads TGTGCCAGCAGTTTATCTAACATATACTATGGCTACACCTTC. Translated: CASSLSNIYYGYTF. The chain carries TRBV12-3 or TRBV12-4 and TRBJ1-2; D unresolved. V dropped 2 bases and J dropped 3 bases, with 10 bases sitting between them. CDR3 length equals 14 residues.